The text below deals with one TCR beta chain. This record belongs to a study of blood T cell repertoires in COVID-19. Study overall: Material from acute and convalescent COVID-19 was sourced from the United States, Italy and Spain. Sources were T cells, B-cell-depleted T cells, or PBMCs; the material itself was cDNA or gDNA.

This CDR3 has 14 residues. CDR1 and CDR2 from the germline V gene are SGHTA and FQGTGA. V shed 9 bases and J shed 8 bases, with 17 bases lying between them. In the original workflow: Reference gene primer amplification yielded estimated nucleated cell counts. Profiled with immunoSEQ multiplex PCR; TCRdb holds only in-frame clones, not every one. Clone size and the V and J calls come from that table; the DNA yielded D and trimming. The sample consists of about 200,000 clones, over 75% of them appearing once. The sequenced material came from peripheral blood. The clonotype comes from a man aged 50-59 years with acute or convalescent COVID-19. The J gene is TRBJ1-6, the V gene TRBV7-3; D possibly corresponds to TRBD1 (5 bases). CDR3 amino acids: CARRDEGGYSPLHF. For the CDR3, the DNA is TGTGCCAGACGGGACGAGGGAGGTTATTCACCCCTCCACTTT. Using reference TRBV7-3 and TRBJ1-6 for the parts outside the CDR3, the full variable domain is GAGVSQTPSNKVTEKGKYVELRCDPISGHTALYWYRQSLGQGPEFLIYFQGTGAADDSGLPNDRFFAVRPEGSVSTLKIQRTERGDSAVYLCARRDEGGYSPLHFGNGTRLTVT.